These T cell receptor beta chains were read from a single sample in a study of T cell repertoires in cytomegalovirus infection. TCRdb recomputed calls from the reads with MiXCR, one row per CDR3 protein. The data hold fewer than 30,000 distinct CDR3 sequences, with about 23% observed a single time. Which antigens these TCRs recognize remains unknown. This specimen consisted of CD8+ T cells from cultured PBMCs, obtained from culture after CMV antigen stimulation. All receptors derive from a human donor in good health (CMV status not recorded). Some clones in this sample may be carry-over from other donors' samples. CDR3s include the opening cysteine and the closing phenylalanine or tryptophan. D genes are given only for firm matches. Clone size is stated in some rows and not others, as once, few, many or a class when expanded.

DNA,CDR3,V,size,D,J
TGTGCCAGCAGCCCCCTTTCTGATAGCAATCAGCCCCAGCATTTT,CASSPLSDSNQPQHF,TRBV7-9,-,-,TRBJ1-5
TGTGCCATCAGTGAGTCGAAGGCGGGGGGGTACAATGAGCAGTTCTTC,CAISESKAGGYNEQFF,TRBV10-3,-,TRBD2,TRBJ2-1
TGTGCCAGCAGTTACCCTCATCCAGGCTACACCTTC,CASSYPHPGYTF,TRBV6-2/TRBV6-3,-,-,TRBJ1-2
TGTGCCAGCAGTACACGACAGGGGGCCAACAATGAGCAGTTCTTC,CASSTRQGANNEQFF,TRBV6-8,-,TRBD1,TRBJ2-1
TGTGCCAGCAGCCGGGGACAGGGGGCCTACGAGCAGTACTTC,CASSRGQGAYEQYF,TRBV7-2,many,TRBD1,TRBJ2-7
TGTGCCAGTAGTGTGAGGACGGCTCCATATTCACCCCTCCACTTT,CASSVRTAPYSPLHF,TRBV19,-,-,TRBJ1-6
TGCGCCAGCAGTTGGGGACAAGGGATAGAAGAGACCCAGTACTTC,CASSWGQGIEETQYF,TRBV5-1,few,-,TRBJ2-5
TGCGCCAGCAGCCACTCTCAGGGGGCATTCAATGAGCAGTTCTTC,CASSHSQGAFNEQFF,TRBV4-1,many,TRBD1,TRBJ2-1
TGTGCCAGCACTGCCGACAGGGGACTAACTCTGAACAATCAGCCCCAGCATTTT,CASTADRGLTLNNQPQHF,TRBV2,few,TRBD1,TRBJ1-5
TGTGCCAGTAGTATAACATGGCTAGCCCGGAATGAGCAGTTCTTC,CASSITWLARNEQFF,TRBV19,once,-,TRBJ2-1
TGTGCCAGCAGTTTATTTATGGGCTATGAGCAGTTCTTC,CASSLFMGYEQFF,TRBV27,many,-,TRBJ2-1
TGTGCCAGCAGTTGGGGTGACGGCACCGGGGAGCTGTTTTTT,CASSWGDGTGELFF,TRBV3-1,few,-,TRBJ2-2
TGTGCCAGCAGTTTATGGGGCGGGGAGCTGTTTTTT,CASSLWGGELFF,TRBV28,few,-,TRBJ2-2
TGTGCCAGCAGCTATGGGGCTTCCCGGCTCACATCGAGTACGCAGTATTTT,CASSYGASRLTSSTQYF,TRBV5-6,-,-,TRBJ2-3
TGTGCCAGCAGGGACACGCCGAACACTGAAGCTTTCTTT,CASRDTPNTEAFF,TRBV6-4,many,-,TRBJ1-1
TGTGCCAGCAGCCAGGCCACGGGACATTTGTACGAGCAGTACTTC,CASSQATGHLYEQYF,TRBV27,few,-,TRBJ2-7
TGTGCCAGCAGTCTACTAGCGAGCGGCACAGATACGCAGTATTTT,CASSLLASGTDTQYF,TRBV2,-,TRBD2,TRBJ2-3
TGTGCCAGCAGCTTAGATGGGGTCTTGAACACTGAAGCTTTCTTT,CASSLDGVLNTEAFF,TRBV7-6,-,-,TRBJ1-1
TGTGCCACCAGTCCGCGGACTAGCGGGGGGCCAGATACGCAGTATTTT,CATSPRTSGGPDTQYF,TRBV15,many,TRBD2,TRBJ2-3
TGTGCCATCCAGCGGGGGGACACCTACGAGCAGTACTTC,CAIQRGDTYEQYF,TRBV2,few,TRBD2,TRBJ2-7
TGTGCCAGCAGTGTACGGTGGGACAGGGGTCATGAAAAACTGTTTTTT,CASSVRWDRGHEKLFF,TRBV12-3/TRBV12-4,few,TRBD1,TRBJ1-4
TGTGCCAGCAGCCAGCAATACGGGACAGGGGGCTACGAGCAGTACTTC,CASSQQYGTGGYEQYF,TRBV4-2,-,TRBD1,TRBJ2-7
TGTGCCAGCAGCCAAGATTGGCTAGTTGGGAATACGCAGTATTTT,CASSQDWLVGNTQYF,TRBV14,-,-,TRBJ2-3
TGTGCCAGCAGACAACCCCTAGCGGGGGGCTACAATGAGCAGTTCTTC,CASRQPLAGGYNEQFF,TRBV6-2/TRBV6-3,-,TRBD2,TRBJ2-1
TGTGCCAGCAGCTTATCGCAAGGGGGGACAGGGAATGGCAATGAGCAGTTCTTC,CASSLSQGGTGNGNEQFF,TRBV11-3,many,TRBD1,TRBJ2-1
TGTGCCAGCAAGACAAAGGGAGGTACGAAATCTGGAAACACCATATATTTT,CASKTKGGTKSGNTIYF,TRBV12-3/TRBV12-4,many,-,TRBJ1-3
TGTGCCAGCAGTTTTGGACACCTCTACGAGCAGTACTTC,CASSFGHLYEQYF,TRBV27,-,-,TRBJ2-7
TGTGCCAGCAGTTACTCGATCGGTTGGGGGACAGGGGGCGAAGGGGTGGAGACCCAGTACTTC,CASSYSIGWGTGGEGVETQYF,TRBV6-5,few,TRBD1,TRBJ2-5
TGTGCCAGCAGTTACTCCCTGACCGCTTCCTACGAGCAGTACTTC,CASSYSLTASYEQYF,TRBV6-5,-,-,TRBJ2-7
TGTGCCAGCAGCTTAGGACACGAGTATAACTATGGCTACACCTTC,CASSLGHEYNYGYTF,TRBV7-9,many,-,TRBJ1-2
TGCAGTGCTCCCCCCAGGAGCAATCAGCCCCAGCATTTT,CSAPPRSNQPQHF,TRBV20-1,-,-,TRBJ1-5
TGCGCCAGCAGCTTGCGGTGGGACACGAACACTGAAGCTTTCTTT,CASSLRWDTNTEAFF,TRBV5-1,few,-,TRBJ1-1
TGTGCCAGCAGCAAGTCGGACAGTCCGAAATACTACGAGCAGTACTTC,CASSKSDSPKYYEQYF,TRBV7-6,-,-,TRBJ2-7
TGCAGTGCCGCCAAGCGGACAGGGATGAACACTGAAGCTTTCTTT,CSAAKRTGMNTEAFF,TRBV20-1,few,TRBD1,TRBJ1-1
TGTGCCAGCAGTTCCCTAAATAGCAATCAGCCCCAGCATTTT,CASSSLNSNQPQHF,TRBV28,large,-,TRBJ1-5
TGTGCTAGCAGTTACGCGACTAGCGGGGGCTCCTACAATGAGCAGTTCTTC,CASSYATSGGSYNEQFF,TRBV6-6,-,TRBD2,TRBJ2-1
TGCGCCAGCAGCTGGACAGGTAGCACAGATACGCAGTATTTT,CASSWTGSTDTQYF,TRBV5-1,-,TRBD1,TRBJ2-3
TGTGCCAGCAGTTACTACGCCCCGATCGAAGGGGAGCAGTACTTC,CASSYYAPIEGEQYF,TRBV6-5,-,-,TRBJ2-7
TGTGCCAGCAGCAAGGGGCTAATCGGCACGAACACTGAAGCTTTCTTT,CASSKGLIGTNTEAFF,TRBV4-2,-,-,TRBJ1-1
TGCAGTGCTTTTACCGGGACAGGGGATGGGGCCAACGTCCTGACTTTC,CSAFTGTGDGANVLTF,TRBV20-1,many,TRBD1,TRBJ2-6
TGTGCCAGCAGTGAACTTGGACAGGGACCCAATCAGCCCCAGCATTTT,CASSELGQGPNQPQHF,TRBV6-1,many,TRBD1,TRBJ1-5
TGTGCCAGCGGCTGGGAGGGTGTCCCCTATAATTCACCCCTCCACTTT,CASGWEGVPYNSPLHF,TRBV28,few,-,TRBJ1-6
TGTGCCAGCAGCTTGGCCGGGGGAGCGGGGGGGCATGAGCAGTTCTTC,CASSLAGGAGGHEQFF,TRBV5-4,-,TRBD2,TRBJ2-1
TGCAGTGCTGGGACGCCCGACAGGGTAAATCAGCCCCAGCATTTT,CSAGTPDRVNQPQHF,TRBV20-1,-,TRBD1,TRBJ1-5
TGTGCCAGCAGCCCCGGTCCCGCGGGGCGGGCTTCGGGAGAGACCCAGTACTTC,CASSPGPAGRASGETQYF,TRBV7-3,many,-,TRBJ2-5
TGTGCCAGCAGCTCCTGGAATCAGCCCCAGCATTTT,CASSSWNQPQHF,TRBV7-8,-,-,TRBJ1-5
TGTGCCAGCAGTTCGTTCCGGGGTCGGGGCGAGCAGTACTTC,CASSSFRGRGEQYF,TRBV6-5,few,-,TRBJ2-7
TGTGCCAGCAGTTCTCCCTCCACAGGGGCCGGGGAGCTGTTTTTT,CASSSPSTGAGELFF,TRBV11-2,-,TRBD1,TRBJ2-2
TGTGCCAGCAGCTTATATGGATACAATGAGCAGTTCTTC,CASSLYGYNEQFF,TRBV7-2,many,-,TRBJ2-1
TGCAGTGCTAGATACCCGGGCTCTGGGGCCAACGTCCTGACTTTC,CSARYPGSGANVLTF,TRBV20-1,-,-,TRBJ2-6
TGTGCCAGCAGTGAGATGAAAACTTCCATCCCCCCCTATGGCTACACCTTC,CASSEMKTSIPPYGYTF,TRBV2,few,-,TRBJ1-2
TGTGCCAGCAGGGCAAACCCGGGACTAGCCAATGAGCAGTTCTTC,CASRANPGLANEQFF,TRBV5-4,-,TRBD2,TRBJ2-1
TGTGCCAGCAGCTCAAATTCACCCCTCCACTTT,CASSSNSPLHF,TRBV7-2,many,-,TRBJ1-6
TGTGCCAGCAGCCAAGACTACAGGGAAGGGGCTAACGTCCTGACTTTC,CASSQDYREGANVLTF,TRBV7-9,-,-,TRBJ2-6
TGTGCCAGCAGCTTAATCAGGGATTTGGGGCTGAACACTGAAGCTTTCTTT,CASSLIRDLGLNTEAFF,TRBV7-9,many,-,TRBJ1-1
TGTGCCAGCAGCTTAGCCTGGCGGGGAGGCGAGCAGTACTTC,CASSLAWRGGEQYF,TRBV7-6,many,-,TRBJ2-7
TGTGCCAGCAGTTACAGTTCAGGTTTCTCCTACGAGCAGTACTTC,CASSYSSGFSYEQYF,TRBV6-6,-,-,TRBJ2-7
TGTGCCAGCAGCCAAAACAGGGGAGCCACTGAAGCTTTCTTT,CASSQNRGATEAFF,TRBV7-9,many,TRBD1,TRBJ1-1